This T cell receptor (beta chain) was observed in a study of B cell selection in AIRE deficiency. Study-wide points: Of a few thousand shared Treg TCRbeta sequences, 30% to 40% were healthy-only, 7.5% to 10% patient-only. About a third of healthy-shared Treg sequences were found among patient Tconv cells. Healthy Tconv contained 36.6% of shared healthy Treg sequences; only TCRbeta sequenced.

Sorting defined conventional CD4 T cells as CD4+CD127+. CDR1 is SGHTA, CDR2 FQGNSA, per germline. V was pared by 4 bases and J by 1 base, with 7 bases between. The CDR3 length is 13 residues. A remark on this clone: What it binds is not known. This same CDR3 is encoded by further DNA sequences in the sample.

Profiled with immunoSEQ multiplex PCR; TCRdb holds only in-frame clones, not every one. Here the sample spans about 24,000 clones, approximately 96% being singletons. Sequences were obtained from conventional CD4+ T cells sorted from PBMCs. This receptor was obtained from a human donor with AIRE deficiency. The chain couples TRBV7-2 to TRBJ2-5, with D hard to call. The CDR3 protein is CASSSSTQETQYF. In nucleotides, the CDR3 is TGTGCCAGCAGCTCCTCAACCCAAGAGACCCAGTACTTC. The whole variable domain, remainder taken from reference TRBV7-2 and TRBJ2-5, is GAGVSQSPSNKVTEKGKDVELRCDPISGHTALYWYRQSLGQGLEFLIYFQGNSAPDKSGLPSDRFSAERTGGSVSTLTIQRTQQEDSAVYLCASSSSTQETQYFGPGTRLLVL.